This passage covers 27 T cell receptor beta chains from one sample sequenced in a study of Ad26.COV2.S vaccination and SARS-CoV-2 variants. Treatment denoted: around 19 received Ad26.COV2.S at low or high dose, single or two shots; five or six received placebo; per-sample allocation not given. The samples date from day 63 after the first vaccine or placebo injection. Generated by immunoSEQ multiplex PCR, the TCRdb table keeps only in-frame clones and is missing some. The sample contains about 350,000 clones, 70% to 90% of which appear only once. Sequencing used peripheral blood, obtained in a trial of Ad26.COV2.S vaccine versus placebo. Every receptor here comes from a person between 18 and 60 years old who received the Ad26.COV2.S COVID-19 vaccine or a placebo.

The chain joins TRBV29-1 to TRBJ2-1; the match to TRBD1 covers 10 bases. CDR1 SQVTM and CDR2 ANQGSEA come from the germline V gene. The CDR3 contains 16 residues. Trimming removed 4 bases from V and 2 bases from J; junction bases left unmatched: 8. CDR3: CSVVSLGQGTYNEQFF. CDR3 sequence (DNA): TGCAGCGTTGTAAGCTTGGGACAGGGGACCTACAATGAGCAGTTCTTC.

V is TRBV11-2 and J is TRBJ1-3, with D unresolved. Germline CDR1 reads SGHAT; CDR2 reads FQNNGV. Deletions cut 3 bases from V and 8 bases from J, with 5 bases between. This CDR3 spans 11 amino acids. CDR3 in amino acids: CASSFIDTIYF. DNA for the CDR3: TGTGCCAGCAGCTTTATCGACACCATATATTTT. Full variable domain (outside the CDR3, taken from reference TRBV11-2 and TRBJ1-3): EAGVAQSPRYKIIEKRQSVAFWCNPISGHATLYWYQQILGQGPKLLIQFQNNGVVDDSQLPKDRFSAERLKGVDSTLKIQPAKLEDSAVYLCASSFIDTIYFGEGSWLTVV.

In this sample, this clone turned up once. The J gene is TRBJ2-3, the V gene TRBV13; D gene unclear. This CDR3 is built from 14 residues. Trimming stripped 4 bases from V and 0 bases from J, with 8 bases between. Germline V gene lookup returns CDR1 PRHDT and CDR2 FYEKMQ (reference sequence). CDR3 DNA: TGTGCCAGCAGCTCTCGACTTAGCACAGATACGCAGTATTTT. Translated, it gives CASSSRLSTDTQYF.

This sequence joins TRBV3-1 (or the pseudogene TRBV3-2) and TRBJ2-7, with unresolved D. The ends were cut back, 0 bases at V and 1 base at J, with 7 bases in the middle. Looked up from germline, CDR1 is LGHDT and CDR2 is YNNKEL (reference sequence). CDR3 length equals 14 residues. The CDR3 reads CASSQDYLSYEQYF. CDR3 nucleotides: TGTGCCAGCAGCCAAGACTACTTATCCTACGAGCAGTACTTC.

This clone was counted between two and nine times. The chain is built from TRBV9 and TRBJ1-5; no clear D gene. The CDR3 totals 13 residues. The V and J ends lost 1 base and 0 bases respectively, with 2 bases between them. The germline V gene encodes CDR1 SGDLS and CDR2 YYNGEE. CDR3 in amino acids: CASSVSSNQPQHF. The CDR3 bases are TGTGCCAGCAGCGTATCTAGCAATCAGCCCCAGCATTTT.

This rearrangement joins TRBV4-1 to TRBJ1-5; the D gene is possibly TRBD1 (5 bases). Germline V CDR1 and CDR2: MGHRA, YSYEKL. The CDR3 is 15 amino acids. The V gene lost 1 base and the J gene lost 4 bases, with 11 bases spanning the gap. The CDR3 protein is CASSQAETVNQPQHF. The CDR3 nucleotides read TGCGCCAGCAGCCAAGCGGAGACAGTTAATCAGCCCCAGCATTTT.

The genes are TRBV18 and TRBJ1-1, with D possibly matching TRBD1 (5 bases). This CDR3 region has 12 residues. V was shortened by 6 bases and J by 5 bases, with 10 bases between the two germline ends. Germline V gene lookup returns CDR1 KGHSH and CDR2 LQKENI. CDR3 amino acids: CASSLTETEAFF. The CDR3 DNA is TGTGCCAGCTCCCTGACAGAGACTGAAGCTTTCTTT.

The CDR3 loop is CASSNTKGGTGLETQYF. CDR3 DNA: TGTGCCAGCAGCAACACTAAGGGGGGGACAGGTTTGGAGACCCAGTACTTC. V gene TRBV11-2 combines with J gene TRBJ2-5; D perhaps matches TRBD1 (8 bases). The V gene lost 5 bases and the J gene lost 5 bases, with 24 bases spanning the gap. This CDR3 is 17 amino acids long. CDR1 is SGHAT, CDR2 FQNNGV, per germline.

This rearrangement joins TRBV2 to TRBJ2-2; 7 positions agree with TRBD1. CDR1 SNHLY and CDR2 FYNNEI come from the germline V gene. V lost 1 base and J lost 1; bases outside the gene matches: 3. CDR3 length: 16 amino acids. CDR3 sequence reads: CASSEEGARNTGELFF. For the CDR3, the DNA is TGTGCCAGCAGTGAAGAGGGGGCGCGGAACACCGGGGAGCTGTTTTTT. The full variable domain, completed using reference TRBV2 and TRBJ2-2, is EPEVTQTPSHQVTQMGQEVILRCVPISNHLYFYWYRQILGQKVEFLVSFYNNEISEKSEIFDDQFSVERPDGSNFTLKIRSTKLEDSAMYFCASSEEGARNTGELFFGEGSRLTVL.

The gene calls are TRBV5-1 and TRBJ1-1; 12 bases line up with TRBD1. Germline V gene sequence: CDR1 SGHRS, CDR2 YFSETQ. The CDR3 is 18 residues long. V trimming: 0 bases; J trimming: 1 base; junction bases outside the gene matches: 7. CDR3 DNA: TGCGCCAGCAGCTTGGGTTGGGGGACAGGGGGCAGGAACACTGAAGCTTTCTTT. Protein sequence: CASSLGWGTGGRNTEAFF.

This rearrangement joins TRBV30 to TRBJ2-1; 11 bases fit TRBD2. CDR3 size: 19 residues. CDR1 is GTSNPN, CDR2 SVGIG, per germline (reference sequence). With V trimmed by 0 bases and J by 0 bases, 10 bases remained unmatched. The CDR3: CAWSVSRTSGPSSYNEQFF. The CDR3 DNA follows: TGTGCCTGGAGTGTATCCAGGACTAGCGGGCCAAGCTCCTACAATGAGCAGTTCTTC.

This chain links TRBV14 with TRBJ2-5; D may match TRBD1 or TRBD2 (5 bases each). This CDR3 contains 13 residues. V was cut by 1 base and J by 5 bases, with 8 bases left in between. Germline V lookup: CDR1 SGHDN, CDR2 FVKESK. DNA for the CDR3: TGTGCCAGCAGCCAAGTGTGGGGGGAGACCCAGTACTTC. Amino acids: CASSQVWGETQYF.

The CDR3, as DNA: TGCAGCGTTGAAACGCGTTATATCTATGGCTACACCTTC. Its protein product is CSVETRYIYGYTF. This rearrangement joins TRBV29-1 to TRBJ1-2; no firm D call. V lost 2 bases and J 4 bases, leaving 11 bases between the germline ends. The CDR3 covers 13 residues. Germline assignment: CDR1 SQVTM and CDR2 ANQGSEA.

V is TRBV3-1 (or the pseudogene TRBV3-2) and J is TRBJ2-1; TRBD2 aligns across 9 bases. Germline V gene sequence: CDR1 LGHDT, CDR2 YNNKEL (reference sequence). V dropped 4 bases and J dropped 4; count of bases not matched to a gene: 20. The CDR3 has 20 residues. The CDR3 spells CASSPLEGTAGGPGYNEQFF. The CDR3 coding sequence is TGTGCCAGCAGCCCCCTGGAGGGTACGGCGGGAGGGCCGGGGTACAATGAGCAGTTCTTC.

This chain joins TRBV6-5 and TRBJ1-5; the D gene is possibly TRBD1 (5 bases). Germline CDR1 and CDR2: MNHEY and SVGAGI. This CDR3 spans 13 amino acids. Between the trimmed V and J ends, which lost 5 bases and 6 bases, there was a span of 11 bases. The CDR3 DNA follows: TGTGCCAGCAGTCTCGGGGCGGCTCAGCCCCAGCATTTT. It codes for CASSLGAAQPQHF.

CDR3 region: CASSLEGPQETQYF. DNA of the CDR3: TGCGCCAGCAGCTTGGAGGGTCCCCAGGAGACCCAGTACTTC. The chain has TRBV5-1 and TRBJ2-5; D remains ambiguous. V was pared by 0 bases and J by 5 bases, with 11 bases between. Germline V gene data show CDR1 as SGHRS and CDR2 as YFSETQ. This CDR3 has 14 residues.

The J gene is TRBJ2-3, the V gene TRBV5-6; TRBD2 agrees at 8 bases. This CDR3 has 15 amino acids. V trimming: 4 bases; J trimming: 4 bases; junction bases outside the gene matches: 8. Germline assignment: CDR1 SGHDT and CDR2 YYEEEE. The CDR3 bases are TGTGCCAGCAGCCTTTTTCGACTAGCGTCAGATACGCAGTATTTT. As protein: CASSLFRLASDTQYF.

The chain is built from TRBV4-3 and TRBJ1-4, with D perhaps matching TRBD1 (5 bases). Germline V CDR1 and CDR2: LGHNA, YSLEER. CDR3 length equals 14 residues. Trimming cost V 3 bases and J 5 bases, with 10 bases left between them. CDR3 DNA sequence: TGCGCCAGCAGCCAGAGACAGATGAATGAAAAACTGTTTTTT. Translated: CASSQRQMNEKLFF.

The chain couples TRBV5-1 to TRBJ2-2; 9 positions match TRBD2. The CDR3 runs 17 residues. Germline CDR1 and CDR2: SGHRS and YFSETQ. J lost 4 bases, V lost 1 base, and 8 bases had no gene match. The CDR3 region is CASSLRLAGDPTGELFF. The DNA for the CDR3 is TGCGCCAGCAGCTTGCGATTAGCGGGGGATCCCACCGGGGAGCTGTTTTTT. The full variable domain, in which reference TRBV5-1 and TRBJ2-2 provide the parts outside the CDR3, is KAGVTQTPRYLIKTRGQQVTLSCSPISGHRSVSWYQQTPGQGLQFLFEYFSETQRNKGNFPGRFSGRQFSNSRSEMNVSTLELGDSALYLCASSLRLAGDPTGELFFGEGSRLTVL.

The chain joins TRBV30 to TRBJ2-3; 8 nucleotides agree with TRBD1. J lost 0 bases, V lost 0 bases, and 8 bases had no gene match. The CDR3 spans 17 residues. Germline CDR1 reads GTSNPN; CDR2 reads SVGIG (reference sequence). CDR3 nucleotide sequence: TGTGCCTGGAGTGTCGGGACCGGGACAGGAAGCACAGATACGCAGTATTTT. It codes for CAWSVGTGTGSTDTQYF.

The J gene is TRBJ1-2, the V gene TRBV29-1, with D perhaps TRBD1 (5 bases). There are 11 residues in the CDR3. V lost 4 bases and J lost 8, with 11 bases in between. The germline V gene has CDR1 SQVTM and CDR2 ANQGSEA. The CDR3 loop is CSVGLGEGYTF. CDR3 DNA: TGCAGCGTTGGGTTAGGGGAAGGCTACACCTTC. The whole variable domain, filled in from reference TRBV29-1 and TRBJ1-2, reads SAVISQKPSRDICQRGTSLTIQCQVDSQVTMMFWYRQQPGQSLTLIATANQGSEATYESGFVIDKFPISRPNLTFSTLTVSNMSPEDSSIYLCSVGLGEGYTFGSGTRLTVV.

This clone appeared once. The CDR3 reads CASSLYETPLYNEQFF. The CDR3, as DNA: TGTGCCAGCAGCTTATACGAGACCCCTCTATACAATGAGCAGTTCTTC. This chain links TRBV7-6 with TRBJ2-1; D unresolved. The germline V and J ends were trimmed by 2 bases and 4 bases, with 15 bases remaining between them. Germline CDR1 SGHVS, CDR2 FNYEAQ. CDR3 size: 16 residues.

CDR3 in DNA: TGTGCCAGCAGAGTAACGACAGGGGGGACCTATGGCTACACCTTC. As protein: CASRVTTGGTYGYTF. The rearrangement links TRBV6-5 to TRBJ1-2; 9 bases fit TRBD1. The CDR3 is 15 amino acids. V shed 6 bases, J shed 4 bases, and the junction held 9 bases outside the gene matches. Germline CDR1 and CDR2: MNHEY and SVGAGI.

This chain connects TRBV14 to TRBJ1-1; perhaps TRBD1 as D (6 bases). Germline V gene lookup returns CDR1 SGHDN and CDR2 FVKESK. The CDR3 is made up of 14 amino acids. The V end lost 0 bases, the J end lost 6 bases, and 11 bases lay between the germline ends. The CDR3 nucleotides are TGTGCCAGCAGCCAAGATTGGAGGGGGGCTGAAGCTTTCTTT. It is translated as CASSQDWRGAEAFF.

The V gene is TRBV7-9, the J gene TRBJ2-3, with 8 positions matching TRBD1. The CDR3 sequence is 19 residues long. V shed 1 base, J shed 2 bases, and the junction held 14 bases outside the gene matches. Germline CDR1 and CDR2: SEHNR and FQNEAQ (reference sequence). DNA of the CDR3: TGTGCCAGCAGCTTAGGGGTAAGGACAGGGAAGAATTACACAGATACGCAGTATTTT. The encoded protein is CASSLGVRTGKNYTDTQYF.

The chain uses TRBV19 and TRBJ2-7; 10 nucleotides agree with TRBD2. V lost 3 bases and J lost 2; bases outside the gene matches: 4. CDR1 and CDR2 (germline): LNHDA, SQIVND (reference sequence). The CDR3 is 15 amino acids. CDR3 loop: CASSILAGDTYEQYF. The CDR3 nucleotides read TGTGCCAGTAGTATTCTAGCGGGGGATACCTACGAGCAGTACTTC. Full variable domain (remainder filled in from reference TRBV19 and TRBJ2-7): DGGITQSPKYLFRKEGQNVTLSCEQNLNHDAMYWYRQDPGQGLRLIYYSQIVNDFQKGDIAEGYSVSREKKESFPLTVTSAQKNPTAFYLCASSILAGDTYEQYFGPGTRLTVT.

The chain combines TRBV7-2 with TRBJ1-2; 7 positions match TRBD1. The germline V gene encodes CDR1 SGHTA and CDR2 FQGNSA. The J segment lost 6 bases and the V segment lost 5 bases, leaving 3 bases of the junction unmatched. The CDR3 is 12 residues long. The CDR3 spells CASSRGQDGYTF. In nucleotides, the CDR3 is TGTGCCAGCAGCCGTGGACAGGATGGCTACACCTTC.